This note documents a single T cell receptor beta chain sequence. These data belong to a study of blood T cell repertoires in COVID-19. Study at large: Nucleic acid was either cDNA or gDNA, and it came from T cells, B-cell-depleted T cells, or PBMCs.

Original methodology: It was from reference gene primer amplification that nucleated cell counts were estimated. Using immunoSEQ multiplex PCR, the repertoire was profiled, and TCRdb retains in-frame clones only, with some absent. V, J and clone size are those of that table, while D and trimming were read from the DNA. This table has under 200,000 clones, around 87% appearing once. Trimming at V came to 0 bases and at J to 9 bases, leaving 8 bases not matched to a gene. CDR1 is SGHTA, CDR2 FQGTGA, per germline. The CDR3 spans 16 residues. This chain links TRBV7-3 with TRBJ2-1, with TRBD2 matching over 10 bases. This receptor was taken from a man aged 35-49 years with active or convalescent COVID-19. The sequenced sample consisted of peripheral blood. The DNA for the CDR3 is TGTGCCAGCAGCTTAACTAGCGGGGGGCGGTCCAGTGAGCAGTTCTTC. This sequence encodes CASSLTSGGRSSEQFF.